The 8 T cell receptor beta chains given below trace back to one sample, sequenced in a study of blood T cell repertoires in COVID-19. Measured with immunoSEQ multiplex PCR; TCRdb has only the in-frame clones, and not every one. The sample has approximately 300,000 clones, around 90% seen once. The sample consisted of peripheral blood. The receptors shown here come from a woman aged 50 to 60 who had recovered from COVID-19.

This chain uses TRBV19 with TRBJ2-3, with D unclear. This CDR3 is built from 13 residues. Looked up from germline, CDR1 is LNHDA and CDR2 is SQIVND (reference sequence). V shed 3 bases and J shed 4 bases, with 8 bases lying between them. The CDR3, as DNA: TGTGCCAGTAGTATCAGTTTCCCAGATACGCAGTATTTT. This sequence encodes CASSISFPDTQYF.

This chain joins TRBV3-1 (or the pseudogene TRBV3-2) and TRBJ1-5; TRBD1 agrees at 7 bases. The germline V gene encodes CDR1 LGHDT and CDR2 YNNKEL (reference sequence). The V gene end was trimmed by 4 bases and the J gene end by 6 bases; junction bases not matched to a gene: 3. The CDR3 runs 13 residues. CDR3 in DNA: TGTGCCAGCAGCCTAGGGGGCGCTCAGCCCCAGCATTTT. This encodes CASSLGGAQPQHF.

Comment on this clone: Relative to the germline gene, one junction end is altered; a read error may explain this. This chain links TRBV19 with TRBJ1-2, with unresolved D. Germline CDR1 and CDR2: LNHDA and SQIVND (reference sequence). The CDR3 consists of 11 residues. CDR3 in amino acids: CASSIGQASSF. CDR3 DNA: TGTGCCAGTAGTATTGGGCAGGCCAGCTCCTTC.

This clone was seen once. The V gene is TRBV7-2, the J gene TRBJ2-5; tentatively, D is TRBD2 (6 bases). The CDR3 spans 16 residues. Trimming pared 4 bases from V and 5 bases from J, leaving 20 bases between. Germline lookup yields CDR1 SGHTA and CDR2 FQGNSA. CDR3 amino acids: CASSSRAGTPGETQYF. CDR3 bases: TGTGCCAGCAGCTCCAGGGCCGGGACTCCAGGGGAGACCCAGTACTTC.

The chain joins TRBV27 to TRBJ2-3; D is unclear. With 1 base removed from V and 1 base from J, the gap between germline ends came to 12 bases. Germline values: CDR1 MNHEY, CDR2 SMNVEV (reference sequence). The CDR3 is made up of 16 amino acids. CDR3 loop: CASSLYGLQGTDTQYF. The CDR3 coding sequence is TGTGCCAGCAGTTTATATGGCCTCCAGGGCACAGATACGCAGTATTTT.

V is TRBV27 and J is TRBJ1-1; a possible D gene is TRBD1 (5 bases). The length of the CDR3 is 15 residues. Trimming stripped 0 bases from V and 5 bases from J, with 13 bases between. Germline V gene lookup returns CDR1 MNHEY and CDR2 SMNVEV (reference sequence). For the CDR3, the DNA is TGTGCCAGCAGTTTATCGTTGGAGGGGTGGACTGAAGCTTTCTTT. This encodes CASSLSLEGWTEAFF.

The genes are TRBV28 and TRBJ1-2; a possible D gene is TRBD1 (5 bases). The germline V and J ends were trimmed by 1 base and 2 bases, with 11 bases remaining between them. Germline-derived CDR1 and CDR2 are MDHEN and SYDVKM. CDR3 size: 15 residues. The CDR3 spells CASSLYKQGNYGYTF. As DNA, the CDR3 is TGTGCCAGCAGTTTATATAAGCAGGGAAACTATGGCTACACCTTC.

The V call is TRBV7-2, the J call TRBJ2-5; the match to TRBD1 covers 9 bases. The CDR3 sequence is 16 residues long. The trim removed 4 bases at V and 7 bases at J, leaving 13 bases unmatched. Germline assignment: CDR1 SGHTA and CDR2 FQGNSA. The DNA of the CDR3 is TGTGCCAGCAGCTGGGGGACAGGGAGCTTCAGCGGGACCCAGTACTTC. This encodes CASSWGTGSFSGTQYF.